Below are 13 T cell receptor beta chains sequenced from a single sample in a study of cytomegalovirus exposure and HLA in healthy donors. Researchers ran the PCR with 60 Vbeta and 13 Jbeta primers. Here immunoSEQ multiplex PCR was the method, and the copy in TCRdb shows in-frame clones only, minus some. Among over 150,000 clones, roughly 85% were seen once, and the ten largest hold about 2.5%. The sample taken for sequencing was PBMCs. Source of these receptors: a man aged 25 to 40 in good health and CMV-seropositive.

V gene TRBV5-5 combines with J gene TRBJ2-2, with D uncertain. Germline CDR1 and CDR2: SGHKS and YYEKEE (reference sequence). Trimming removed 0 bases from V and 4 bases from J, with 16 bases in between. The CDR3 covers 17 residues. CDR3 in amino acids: CASSLGRTQVATGELFF. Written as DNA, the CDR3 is TGTGCCAGCAGCTTGGGGCGCACCCAGGTTGCCACCGGGGAGCTGTTTTTT.

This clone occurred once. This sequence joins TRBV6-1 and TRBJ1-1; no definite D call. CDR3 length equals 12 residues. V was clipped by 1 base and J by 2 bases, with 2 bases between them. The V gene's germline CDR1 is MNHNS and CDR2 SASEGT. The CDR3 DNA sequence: TGTGCCAGCAGTGAAGTAAACACTGAAGCTTTCTTT. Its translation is CASSEVNTEAFF.

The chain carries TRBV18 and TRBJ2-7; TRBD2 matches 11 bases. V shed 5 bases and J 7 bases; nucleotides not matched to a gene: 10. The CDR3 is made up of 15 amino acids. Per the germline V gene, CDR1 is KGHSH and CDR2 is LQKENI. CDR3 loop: CASSSSLAGEEEQYF. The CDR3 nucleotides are TGTGCCAGCTCATCCTCACTAGCGGGAGAAGAAGAGCAGTACTTC.

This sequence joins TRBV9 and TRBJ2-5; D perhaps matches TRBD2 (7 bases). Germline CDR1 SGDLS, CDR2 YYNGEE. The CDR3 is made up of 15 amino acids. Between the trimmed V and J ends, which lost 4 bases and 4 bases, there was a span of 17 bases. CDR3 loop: CASSSGGGGVETQYF. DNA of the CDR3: TGTGCCAGCAGCTCCGGTGGGGGGGGCGTAGAGACCCAGTACTTC.

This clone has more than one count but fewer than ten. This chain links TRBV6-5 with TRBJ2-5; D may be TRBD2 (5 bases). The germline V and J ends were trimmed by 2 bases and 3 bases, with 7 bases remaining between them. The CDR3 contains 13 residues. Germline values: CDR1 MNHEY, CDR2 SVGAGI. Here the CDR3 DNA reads TGTGCCAGCAGTTACCGGGGAGAAGAGACCCAGTACTTC. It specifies CASSYRGEETQYF.

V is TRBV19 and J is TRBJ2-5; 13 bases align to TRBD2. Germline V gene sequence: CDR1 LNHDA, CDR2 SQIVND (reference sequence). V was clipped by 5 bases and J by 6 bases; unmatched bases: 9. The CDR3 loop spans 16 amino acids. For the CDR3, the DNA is TGTGCCAGTAGTTCCGCCGGGACTAGCGGGACCAAGACCCAGTACTTC. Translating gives CASSSAGTSGTKTQYF.

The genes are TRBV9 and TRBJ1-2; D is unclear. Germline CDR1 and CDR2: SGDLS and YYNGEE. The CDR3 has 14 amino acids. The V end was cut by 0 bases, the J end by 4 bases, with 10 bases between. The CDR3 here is CASSVGASGYGYTF. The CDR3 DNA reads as TGTGCCAGCAGCGTAGGGGCGTCCGGCTATGGCTACACCTTC.

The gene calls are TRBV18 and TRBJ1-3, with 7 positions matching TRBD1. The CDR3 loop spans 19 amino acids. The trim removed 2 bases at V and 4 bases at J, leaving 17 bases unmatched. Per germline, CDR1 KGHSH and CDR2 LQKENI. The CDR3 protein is CASSPNLVVFGTEGNTIYF. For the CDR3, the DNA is TGTGCCAGCTCACCAAATCTCGTTGTTTTCGGGACAGAAGGAAACACCATATATTTT.

The CDR3 reads CASSLGGGKNEQFF. The CDR3 nucleotides read TGTGCCAGCAGCTTAGGGGGCGGGAAGAATGAGCAGTTCTTC. This chain uses TRBV7-2 with TRBJ2-1; a weak D match, TRBD2 (6 bases). Germline V gene lookup returns CDR1 SGHTA and CDR2 FQGNSA. The CDR3 runs to 14 residues. V shed 1 base and J shed 7 bases, with 11 bases lying between them.

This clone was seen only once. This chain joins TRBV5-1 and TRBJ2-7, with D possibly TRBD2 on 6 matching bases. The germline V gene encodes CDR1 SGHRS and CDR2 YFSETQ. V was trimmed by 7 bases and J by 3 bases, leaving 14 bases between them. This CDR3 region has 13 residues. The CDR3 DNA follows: TGCGCCAGCGGTTGGGACTCAGGCTACGAGCAGTACGTC. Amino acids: CASGWDSGYEQYV.

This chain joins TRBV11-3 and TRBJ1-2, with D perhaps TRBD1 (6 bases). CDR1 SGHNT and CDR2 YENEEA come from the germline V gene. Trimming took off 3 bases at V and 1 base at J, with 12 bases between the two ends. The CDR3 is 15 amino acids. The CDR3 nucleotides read TGTGCCAGCAGCTTCGGACAGCTCTTTAACTATGGCTACACCTTC. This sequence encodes CASSFGQLFNYGYTF.

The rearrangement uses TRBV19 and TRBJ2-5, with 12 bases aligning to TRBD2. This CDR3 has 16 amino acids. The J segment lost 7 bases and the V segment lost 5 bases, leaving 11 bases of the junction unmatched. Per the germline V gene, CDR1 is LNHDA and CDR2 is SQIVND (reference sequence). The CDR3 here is CASSLAGGSLEATQYF. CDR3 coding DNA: TGTGCCAGTAGTCTAGCGGGAGGGTCCCTAGAGGCGACCCAGTACTTC.

CDR3 amino acids: CASRSTSGPPHEQYV. The CDR3 DNA follows: TGTGCCAGCCGATCAACTAGCGGTCCCCCCCACGAGCAGTACGTC. The chain recombines TRBV27 with TRBJ2-7, with 8 bases identical to TRBD2. This CDR3 contains 15 residues. CDR1 is MNHEY, CDR2 SMNVEV, per germline (reference sequence). Trimming at V came to 8 bases and at J to 5 bases, leaving 14 bases not matched to a gene.